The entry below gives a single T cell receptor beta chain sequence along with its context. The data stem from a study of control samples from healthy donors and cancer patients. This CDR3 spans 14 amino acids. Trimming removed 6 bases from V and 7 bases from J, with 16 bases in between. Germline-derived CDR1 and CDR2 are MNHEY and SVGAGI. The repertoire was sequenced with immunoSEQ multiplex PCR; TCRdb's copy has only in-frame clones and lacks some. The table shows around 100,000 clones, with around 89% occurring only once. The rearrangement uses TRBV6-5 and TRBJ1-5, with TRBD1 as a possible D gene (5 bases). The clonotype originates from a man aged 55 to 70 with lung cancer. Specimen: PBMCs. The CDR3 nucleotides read TGTGCCAGCAGAGAGTTACTACAGGACCAGCCCCAGCATTTT. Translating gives CASRELLQDQPQHF.